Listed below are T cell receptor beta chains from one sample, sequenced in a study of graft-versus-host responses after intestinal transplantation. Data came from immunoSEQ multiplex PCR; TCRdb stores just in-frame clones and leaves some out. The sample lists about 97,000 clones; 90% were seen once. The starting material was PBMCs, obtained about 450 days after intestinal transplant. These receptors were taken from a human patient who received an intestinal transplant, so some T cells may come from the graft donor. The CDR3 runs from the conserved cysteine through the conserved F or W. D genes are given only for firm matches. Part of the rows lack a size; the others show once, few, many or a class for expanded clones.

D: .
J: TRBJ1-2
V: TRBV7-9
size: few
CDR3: CASTRVEGKVEGYTF
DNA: TGTGCCAGCACCCGGGTGGAGGGGAAGGTGGAAGGCTACACCTTC

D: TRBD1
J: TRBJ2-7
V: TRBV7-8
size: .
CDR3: CASSSDRGAYEQYF
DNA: TGTGCCAGCAGCTCTGACAGGGGGGCCTACGAGCAGTACTTC

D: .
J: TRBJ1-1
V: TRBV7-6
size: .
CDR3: CASSHELNTEAFF
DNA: TGTGCCAGCAGCCACGAGTTGAACACTGAAGCTTTCTTT

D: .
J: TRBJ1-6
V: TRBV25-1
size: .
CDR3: CASSWGTLNSPLHF
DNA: TGTGCCAGCAGTTGGGGCACGCTAAATTCACCCCTCCACTTT

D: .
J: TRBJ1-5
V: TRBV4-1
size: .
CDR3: CASSPQGADQPQHF
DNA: TGCGCCAGCAGCCCCCAGGGAGCCGATCAGCCCCAGCATTTT

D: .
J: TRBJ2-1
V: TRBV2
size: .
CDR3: CAPTENEQFF
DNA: TGTGCCCCCACAGAAAATGAGCAGTTCTTC

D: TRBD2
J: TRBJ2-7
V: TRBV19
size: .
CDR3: CASSPRGGAVTYEQYF
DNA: TGTGCCAGTAGCCCTCGGGGGGGGGCCGTTACCTACGAGCAGTACTTC

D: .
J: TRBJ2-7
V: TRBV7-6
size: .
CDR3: CASSSSGYEQYF
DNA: TGTGCCAGCAGCTCCTCGGGGTACGAGCAGTACTTC

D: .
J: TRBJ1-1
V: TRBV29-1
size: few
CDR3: CSVGTPNTEAFF
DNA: TGCAGCGTCGGGACACCGAACACTGAAGCTTTCTTT

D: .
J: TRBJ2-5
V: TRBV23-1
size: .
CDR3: CASTNRETQYF
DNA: TGCGCCAGCACCAACCGGGAGACCCAGTACTTC

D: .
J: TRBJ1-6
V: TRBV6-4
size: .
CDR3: CASSPGSNSPLHF
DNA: TGTGCCAGCAGCCCAGGATCTAATTCACCCCTCCACTTT

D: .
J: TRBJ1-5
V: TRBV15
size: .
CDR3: CATSGINQPQHF
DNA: TGTGCCACCAGCGGCATAAATCAGCCCCAGCATTTT

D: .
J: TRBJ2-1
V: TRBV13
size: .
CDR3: CASSLGGSLGHNEQFF
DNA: TGTGCCAGCAGCTTAGGCGGATCCTTGGGGCACAATGAGCAGTTCTTC

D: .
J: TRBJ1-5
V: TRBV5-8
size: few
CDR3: CASSLEAVNSNQPQHF
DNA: TGTGCCAGCAGCTTGGAGGCAGTGAATAGCAATCAGCCCCAGCATTTT

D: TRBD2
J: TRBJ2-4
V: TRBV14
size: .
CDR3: CASSQLSGGAGNIQYF
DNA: TGTGCCAGCAGCCAACTTAGCGGGGGGGCCGGTAACATTCAGTACTTC

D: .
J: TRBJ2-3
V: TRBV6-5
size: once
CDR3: CASSYSAGPTDTQYF
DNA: TGTGCCAGCAGTTACTCGGCAGGGCCCACAGATACGCAGTATTTT

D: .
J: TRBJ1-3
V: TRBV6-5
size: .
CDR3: CASSYGWGNTIYF
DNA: TGTGCCAGCAGTTACGGTTGGGGAAACACCATATATTTT

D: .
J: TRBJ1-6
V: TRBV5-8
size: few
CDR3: CASSPLRGRGSPLHF
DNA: TGTGCCAGCAGCCCCCTTAGGGGCCGGGGCTCACCCCTCCACTTT

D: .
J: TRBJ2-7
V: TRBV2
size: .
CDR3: CASGSQGYFYEQYF
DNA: TGTGCCAGCGGGTCCCAGGGTTACTTCTACGAGCAGTACTTC

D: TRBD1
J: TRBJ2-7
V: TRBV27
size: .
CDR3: CATSPGQGPYEQYF
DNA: TGTGCCACTTCGCCGGGACAGGGGCCCTACGAGCAGTACTTC

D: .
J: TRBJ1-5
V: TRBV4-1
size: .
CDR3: CASSQDPIQPQHF
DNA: TGCGCCAGCAGCCAAGATCCCATCCAGCCCCAGCATTTT

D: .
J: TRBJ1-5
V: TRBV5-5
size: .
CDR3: CASSLGYSNQPQHF
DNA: TGTGCCAGCAGCCTGGGCTATAGCAATCAGCCCCAGCATTTT

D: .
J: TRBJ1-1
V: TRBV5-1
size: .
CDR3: CASSLWGPINTEAFF
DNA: TGCGCCAGCAGCTTGTGGGGCCCTATCAACACTGAAGCTTTCTTT

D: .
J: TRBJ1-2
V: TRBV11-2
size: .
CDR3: CASSLGGRYGYTF
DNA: TGTGCCAGCAGCTTAGGTGGGCGCTATGGCTACACCTTC

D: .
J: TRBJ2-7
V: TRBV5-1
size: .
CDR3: CASADTTYEQYF
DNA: TGCGCCAGCGCGGACACTACGTACGAGCAGTACTTC

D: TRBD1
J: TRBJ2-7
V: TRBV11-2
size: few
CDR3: CASSLDPTGQGYEQYF
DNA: TGTGCCAGCAGCTTAGATCCGACGGGACAGGGTTACGAGCAGTACTTC

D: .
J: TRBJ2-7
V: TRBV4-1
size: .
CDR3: CASSQSKGGTYEQYF
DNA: TGCGCCAGCAGCCAATCCAAGGGGGGAACCTACGAGCAGTACTTC

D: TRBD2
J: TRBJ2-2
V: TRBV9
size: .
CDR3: CASSAGLAGGPGTGELFF
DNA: TGTGCCAGCAGCGCGGGACTAGCGGGGGGGCCGGGCACCGGGGAGCTGTTTTTT

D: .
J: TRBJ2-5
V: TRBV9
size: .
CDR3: CASSPSGTGLQETQYF
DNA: TGTGCCAGCAGCCCAAGCGGGACAGGCCTCCAAGAGACCCAGTACTTC

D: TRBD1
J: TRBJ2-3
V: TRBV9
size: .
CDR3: CARGDRHLPTDTQYF
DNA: TGTGCCAGGGGGGACAGACACCTCCCCACAGATACGCAGTATTTT

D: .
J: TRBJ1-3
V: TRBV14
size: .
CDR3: CASSQDFQSLGNTIYF
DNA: TGTGCCAGCAGCCAAGATTTCCAATCCCTCGGAAACACCATATATTTT

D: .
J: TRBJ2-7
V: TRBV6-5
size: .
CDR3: CASSTSRQSRYEQYF
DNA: TGTGCCAGCAGCACCAGCAGGCAGTCACGGTACGAGCAGTACTTC

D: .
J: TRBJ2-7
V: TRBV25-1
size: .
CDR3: CASIQGPEQYF
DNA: TGTGCCAGCATCCAGGGGCCGGAGCAGTACTTC

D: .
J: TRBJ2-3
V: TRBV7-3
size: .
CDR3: CASSLSGVTDTQYF
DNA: TGTGCCAGCAGCTTAAGCGGGGTCACAGATACGCAGTATTTT

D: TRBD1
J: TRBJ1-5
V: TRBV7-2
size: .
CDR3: CASSLTTGGPPAQHF
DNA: TGTGCCAGCAGCCTGACTACAGGGGGCCCCCCGGCCCAGCATTTT

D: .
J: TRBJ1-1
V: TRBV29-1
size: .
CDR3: CSVEGGARTEAFF
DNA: TGCAGCGTTGAAGGGGGGGCGCGCACTGAAGCTTTCTTT

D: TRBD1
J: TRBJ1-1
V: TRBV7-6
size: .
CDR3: CASSFQGVTEAFF
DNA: TGTGCCAGCAGTTTTCAGGGGGTCACTGAAGCTTTCTTT

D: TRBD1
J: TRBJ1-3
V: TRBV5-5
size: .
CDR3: CASSLGVRQGGNTIYF
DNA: TGTGCCAGCAGCTTGGGAGTTAGACAGGGTGGGAACACCATATATTTT

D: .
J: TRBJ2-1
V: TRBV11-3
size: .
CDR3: CASSLTGTEQFF
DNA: TGTGCCAGCAGCTTAACGGGAACTGAGCAGTTCTTC

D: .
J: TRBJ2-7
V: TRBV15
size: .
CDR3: CATSRERQAGYEQYF
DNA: TGTGCCACCAGCAGAGAACGGCAGGCAGGATACGAGCAGTACTTC

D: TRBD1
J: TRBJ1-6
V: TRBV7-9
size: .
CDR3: CASSPNLGQVGEALHF
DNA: TGTGCCAGCAGCCCGAATCTTGGACAGGTCGGTGAGGCCCTCCACTTT

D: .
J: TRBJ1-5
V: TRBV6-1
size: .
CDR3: CASIVRTPGQPQHF
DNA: TGTGCCAGCATCGTCAGGACCCCCGGGCAGCCCCAGCATTTT

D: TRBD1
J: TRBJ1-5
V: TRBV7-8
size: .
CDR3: CASSSTGGQPQHF
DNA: TGTGCCAGCAGCTCAACAGGGGGTCAGCCCCAGCATTTT

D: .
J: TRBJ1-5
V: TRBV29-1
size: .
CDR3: CSVLGDDQPQHF
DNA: TGCAGCGTTCTGGGAGATGATCAGCCCCAGCATTTT

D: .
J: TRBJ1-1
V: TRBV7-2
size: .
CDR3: CASSFRGGGNTEAFF
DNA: TGTGCCAGCAGTTTCCGGGGCGGGGGGAACACTGAAGCTTTCTTT

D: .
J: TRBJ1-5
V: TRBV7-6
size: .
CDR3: CASSLEGFNQPQHF
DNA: TGTGCCAGCAGCTTGGAGGGATTCAATCAGCCCCAGCATTTT

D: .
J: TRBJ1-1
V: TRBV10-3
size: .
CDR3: CAISEFRGQTEAFF
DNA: TGTGCCATCAGTGAGTTCCGGGGACAAACTGAAGCTTTCTTT

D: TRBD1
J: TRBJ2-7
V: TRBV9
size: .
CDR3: CASSDPQDRVGYEQYF
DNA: TGTGCCAGCAGCGACCCTCAGGACAGGGTGGGGTACGAGCAGTACTTC